The 29 T cell receptor beta chains below were found in one sample sequenced in a study of technical replicates of blood from several donors. Generated by immunoSEQ multiplex PCR, the TCRdb table keeps only in-frame clones and is missing some. This sample yields tens of thousands of clones, of which around 95% are seen a single time; under 0.4% belongs to the top ten. The material sequenced was T cells isolated from PBMCs. The receptors come from a human donor in good health.

This clone was observed once. The chain is built from TRBV7-2 and TRBJ1-5, with a tentative D call TRBD1 (5 bases). V was shortened by 5 bases and J by 4 bases, with 9 bases between the two germline ends. The CDR3 loop spans 13 amino acids. Germline assignment: CDR1 SGHTA and CDR2 FQGNSA. In DNA, the CDR3 is TGTGCCAGCAGCCGACAGCAGAATCAGCCCCAGCATTTT. Translating gives CASSRQQNQPQHF.

This clone was detected once. The rearrangement uses TRBV27 and TRBJ2-1; TRBD2 matches at 9 bases. The CDR3 runs to 16 residues. Per germline, CDR1 MNHEY and CDR2 SMNVEV (reference sequence). V dropped 7 bases and J dropped 4; count of bases not matched to a gene: 11. This chain's CDR3 is CASTRVPSGIYNEQFF. Here the CDR3 DNA reads TGTGCCAGCACCCGTGTCCCTAGCGGGATATACAATGAGCAGTTCTTC.

The genes are TRBV4-1 and TRBJ2-7; possible D gene TRBD1, 6 bases. CDR3 length equals 16 residues. Germline V gives CDR1 MGHRA, CDR2 YSYEKL. The germline V and J ends were trimmed by 0 bases and 7 bases, with 19 bases remaining between them. The CDR3 DNA reads TGCGCCAGCAGCCAAGAAGGACAGCTCGGAGTGGGGGAGCAGTACTTC. It is translated as CASSQEGQLGVGEQYF.

The chain is built from TRBV5-1 and TRBJ2-1; D is possibly TRBD1 (6 bases). The CDR3 is made up of 16 amino acids. With 2 bases removed from V and 2 bases from J, the gap between germline ends came to 14 bases. Germline CDR1 SGHRS, CDR2 YFSETQ. CDR3 in amino acids: CASSFSETGPYNEQFF. The CDR3 DNA follows: TGCGCCAGCAGCTTTTCAGAGACAGGACCCTACAATGAGCAGTTCTTC.

This rearrangement joins TRBV4-1 to TRBJ1-5; 8 positions agree with TRBD1. Germline V lookup: CDR1 MGHRA, CDR2 YSYEKL. The CDR3 spans 14 residues. Trimming took 3 bases from V and 8 from J; bases not matched to a gene: 6. The CDR3 coding sequence is TGCGCCAGCAGCCAGGACAGGGCGATGGAGCCCCAGCATTTT. It codes for CASSQDRAMEPQHF.

This chain joins TRBV7-6 and TRBJ1-1; D is undetermined. The CDR3 has 15 amino acids. Between the trimmed V and J ends, which lost 4 bases and 1 base, there was a span of 13 bases. CDR1 and CDR2 from the germline V gene are SGHVS and FNYEAQ. The CDR3 region is CASSSNTGKNTEAFF. CDR3 sequence (DNA): TGTGCCAGCAGCTCGAACACCGGGAAGAACACTGAAGCTTTCTTT.

The chain recombines TRBV13 with TRBJ1-2, with D hard to call. The CDR3 has 13 residues. V lost 5 bases and J lost 4, with 11 bases in between. Germline CDR1 is PRHDT and CDR2 is FYEKMQ (reference sequence). CDR3 DNA: TGTGCCAGCAGCCAATCGTACGGCTATGGCTACACCTTC. Encoded protein: CASSQSYGYGYTF.

In DNA form, the CDR3 reads TGTGCCAGCAGCTTAGGGTCGGGGGTCGAGCAGTACTTC. The encoded protein is CASSLGSGVEQYF. The chain recombines TRBV7-6 with TRBJ2-7, with a possible D match to TRBD2 (6 bases). This CDR3 is built from 13 residues. The germline CDR1 and CDR2 sequences are SGHVS and FNYEAQ. V lost 1 base and J lost 6, with 10 bases in between.

V gene TRBV27 combines with J gene TRBJ2-5; D is unclear. This CDR3 spans 12 amino acids. In germline, CDR1 is MNHEY, CDR2 SMNVEV (reference sequence). V was cut by 6 bases and J by 2 bases, with 7 bases left in between. In nucleotides, the CDR3 is TGTGCCAGCAGAAGCTATCAAGAGACCCAGTACTTC. This gives the protein CASRSYQETQYF.

The J gene is TRBJ2-1, the V gene TRBV7-2; 7 bases fit TRBD2. Germline lookup yields CDR1 SGHTA and CDR2 FQGNSA. With 0 bases clipped from V and 15 bases from J, the junction kept 11 bases outside the gene matches. The CDR3 loop spans 14 amino acids. Here the CDR3 reads CASSLALGEGQWFF. The CDR3, as DNA: TGTGCCAGCAGCTTAGCGCTGGGGGAGGGCCAATGGTTCTTC.

The rearrangement links TRBV7-7 to TRBJ2-1, with TRBD2 matching 9 bases. CDR3 length: 14 amino acids. CDR1 and CDR2 (germline): SSHAT, FNYEAQ (reference sequence). J lost 4 bases, V lost 5 bases, and 3 bases had no gene match. The CDR3 spells CASSPSGGYNEQFF. The CDR3 DNA reads TGTGCCAGCAGCCCGAGCGGGGGGTACAATGAGCAGTTCTTC.

The V call is TRBV5-1, the J call TRBJ2-7; D unclear. Germline V gene sequence: CDR1 SGHRS, CDR2 YFSETQ. V was pared by 5 bases and J by 0 bases, with 6 bases between. CDR3 length: 12 residues. The CDR3, as DNA: TGCGCCAGCAGATCTAGCTCCTACGAGCAGTACTTC. It specifies CASRSSSYEQYF.

This clone came up a few times. The CDR3 nucleotides read TGTGCCAGCACCAGGCAACCTGGGAATGAAAAACTGTTTTTT. It encodes CASTRQPGNEKLFF. The chain joins TRBV2 to TRBJ1-4, with D uncertain. Germline values: CDR1 SNHLY, CDR2 FYNNEI. Trimming stripped 7 bases from V and 5 bases from J, with 14 bases between. The CDR3 is 14 amino acids.

The rearrangement uses TRBV7-9 and TRBJ2-3; 7 bases fit TRBD1. Germline V CDR1 and CDR2: SEHNR, FQNEAQ (reference sequence). The CDR3 consists of 15 residues. Trimming at V came to 2 bases and at J to 2 bases, leaving 4 bases not matched to a gene. CDR3 coding DNA: TGTGCCAGCAGCTTACGGGACAGCGACACAGATACGCAGTATTTT. This codes for CASSLRDSDTDTQYF. The entire variable domain, with the rest obtained from reference TRBV7-9 and TRBJ2-3, is as follows: DTGVSQNPRHKITKRGQNVTFRCDPISEHNRLYWYRQTLGQGPEFLTYFQNEAQLEKSRLLSDRFSAERPKGSFSTLEIQRTEQGDSAMYLCASSLRDSDTDTQYFGPGTRLTVL.

The chain employs TRBV28 and TRBJ1-2; TRBD1 matches 7 bases. This CDR3 has 14 residues. The V gene's germline CDR1 is MDHEN and CDR2 SYDVKM. With V trimmed by 3 bases and J by 5 bases, 6 bases remained unmatched. CDR3 protein: CASSFGDRLYGYTF. The CDR3 DNA sequence: TGTGCCAGCAGTTTTGGGGACAGACTTTATGGCTACACCTTC.

The chain carries TRBV19 and TRBJ2-3; 11 bases are a match to TRBD2. V shed 3 bases, J shed 3 bases, and the junction held 2 bases outside the gene matches. Germline V gene sequence: CDR1 LNHDA, CDR2 SQIVND (reference sequence). The CDR3 is made up of 15 amino acids. The chain's CDR3 is CASSMIAGGTDTQYF. The DNA of the CDR3 is TGTGCCAGTAGTATGATAGCGGGAGGGACAGATACGCAGTATTTT. The whole variable domain, filled in from reference TRBV19 and TRBJ2-3, reads DGGITQSPKYLFRKEGQNVTLSCEQNLNHDAMYWYRQDPGQGLRLIYYSQIVNDFQKGDIAEGYSVSREKKESFPLTVTSAQKNPTAFYLCASSMIAGGTDTQYFGPGTRLTVL.

The rearrangement links TRBV2 to TRBJ1-4; a weak D match, TRBD1 (6 bases). Germline V lookup: CDR1 SNHLY, CDR2 FYNNEI. This CDR3 is built from 14 residues. Trimming pared 8 bases from V and 4 bases from J, leaving 14 bases between. This chain's CDR3 is CASWNRVINEKLFF. DNA of the CDR3: TGTGCCAGCTGGAACAGGGTGATTAATGAAAAACTGTTTTTT.

The chain is built from TRBV27 and TRBJ2-3; 8 bases map to TRBD1. V shed 5 bases, J shed 3 bases, and the junction held 4 bases outside the gene matches. The CDR3 contains 14 residues. Per the germline V gene, CDR1 is MNHEY and CDR2 is SMNVEV (reference sequence). CDR3 in amino acids: CASSEDRETDTQYF. The CDR3 bases are TGTGCCAGCAGTGAGGACAGGGAAACAGATACGCAGTATTTT.

This chain uses TRBV10-3 with TRBJ2-1, with TRBD1 as a possible D gene (6 bases). The CDR3 loop spans 14 amino acids. Between the trimmed V and J ends, which lost 1 base and 5 bases, there was a span of 9 bases. Germline assignment: CDR1 ENHRY and CDR2 SYGVKD. In DNA form, the CDR3 reads TGTGCCATCAGTGAGTACCGGGACAACAATGAGCAGTTCTTC. Protein: CAISEYRDNNEQFF.

The CDR3 protein is CASSARPSEPEQYF. CDR3 nucleotides: TGCGCCAGCAGCGCCCGTCCTAGCGAGCCCGAGCAGTACTTC. This rearrangement joins TRBV4-1 to TRBJ2-7, with D perhaps matching TRBD2 (6 bases). CDR1 is MGHRA, CDR2 YSYEKL, per germline. The CDR3 length is 14 residues. Trimming shortened V by 5 bases and J by 6 bases, and 17 bases separated the two germline ends.

The chain uses TRBV25-1 and TRBJ1-3; D remains unclear. Trimming left V 6 bases short and J 0 bases short, with 6 bases between. Germline CDR1 MGHDK, CDR2 SYGVNS. This CDR3 is 13 amino acids long. The CDR3 DNA follows: TGTGCCAGCAGGGAGAGCTCTGGAAACACCATATATTTT. Its protein product is CASRESSGNTIYF.

The J gene is TRBJ2-7, the V gene TRBV5-8; D might be TRBD1 (6 bases). Trimming took 5 bases from V and 2 from J, leaving 17 bases between them. Germline assignment: CDR1 SGHTS and CDR2 YDEGEE. The CDR3 covers 15 residues. CDR3 nucleotide sequence: TGTGCCAGCAGTCAGCTCAGGGGCGCCCCCTACGAGCAGTACTTC. This translates into CASSQLRGAPYEQYF.

For the CDR3, the DNA is TGTGCCAGCAGCGTGGACAGGGAACTAACTGAAGCTTTCTTT. It specifies CASSVDRELTEAFF. The chain is built from TRBV2 and TRBJ1-1, with TRBD1 matching 8 bases. Per the germline V gene, CDR1 is SNHLY and CDR2 is FYNNEI. This CDR3 region has 14 residues. V lost 6 bases and J lost 5; bases outside the gene matches: 8.

J is TRBJ1-1 and V is TRBV11-2; 7 bases match TRBD1. Germline assignment: CDR1 SGHAT and CDR2 FQNNGV. Losses at the gene ends were 1 base for V and 2 bases for J; bases not matched to a gene: 4. This CDR3 has 15 residues. CDR3 loop: CASSLGLGGNTEAFF. CDR3 nucleotide sequence: TGTGCCAGCAGCTTAGGGCTAGGGGGCAACACTGAAGCTTTCTTT.

J is TRBJ2-3 and V is TRBV11-3, with 8 nucleotides matching TRBD2. The junction had 7 bases not matched to a gene; V was cut back by 3 bases and J by 2 bases. The CDR3 length is 16 residues. Per germline, CDR1 SGHNT and CDR2 YENEEA. As DNA, the CDR3 is TGTGCCAGCAGCTTTAGTAGCGGGGCAAACACAGATACGCAGTATTTT. Its protein product is CASSFSSGANTDTQYF.

This chain's CDR3 is CASSSSGAGANVLTF. The CDR3 DNA follows: TGTGCCAGCTCAAGTTCAGGGGCTGGGGCCAACGTCCTGACTTTC. The chain combines TRBV18 with TRBJ2-6; D might be TRBD1 (6 bases). There are 15 residues in the CDR3. V dropped 5 bases and J dropped 2 bases, with 10 bases sitting between them. Germline CDR1 is KGHSH and CDR2 is LQKENI.

The DNA of the CDR3 is TGTGCCAGCAGCTTTGACAGGACTGACGAGCAGTACTTC. Translating it yields CASSFDRTDEQYF. The chain combines TRBV7-9 with TRBJ2-7, with D maybe TRBD1 (6 bases). The V end was cut by 3 bases, the J end by 5 bases, with 11 bases between. The germline V gene encodes CDR1 SEHNR and CDR2 FQNEAQ (reference sequence). CDR3 length: 13 residues.

This CDR3 reads CASSLSPLYNEQFF. CDR3 in DNA: TGTGCCAGCAGCTTAAGCCCACTGTACAATGAGCAGTTCTTC. The chain links TRBV7-9 to TRBJ2-1; D gene uncertain. This CDR3 comprises 14 residues. V lost 2 bases and J lost 4, with 9 bases in between. Germline values: CDR1 SEHNR, CDR2 FQNEAQ (reference sequence).

The chain recombines TRBV10-3 with TRBJ2-7, with TRBD2 identical over 13 bases. The germline gives CDR1 ENHRY, CDR2 SYGVKD. The CDR3 loop spans 16 amino acids. V lost 11 bases to trimming and J lost 1 base; unmatched junction nucleotides: 11. In DNA, the CDR3 is TGTGCCGTCCGGACTAGCGGGAGTGTGGTATCCTACGAGCAGTACTTC. Translated, it gives CAVRTSGSVVSYEQYF.